The sequence of this T cell receptor beta chain was determined in a study of blood T cell repertoires in COVID-19. The authors' processing: Counts of nucleated cells, estimated from reference gene primer amplification, were obtained. Libraries were prepared by immunoSEQ multiplex PCR; TCRdb keeps only in-frame clonotypes and omits some of them. The V and J calls and clone size come from that table; D and trimming were worked out from the DNA. The sample contains some 210,000 clones, about 93% of which appear only once. From germline, CDR1 is MNHEY and CDR2 SMNVEV (reference sequence). The CDR3 consists of 21 residues. V lost 3 bases, J lost 2 bases, and 32 bases lay in between. In its sample, this clone was seen once.

V usage is TRBV27 and J usage is TRBJ2-7; a possible D gene is TRBD2 (5 bases). The sequencing input was peripheral blood. The sequence was collected from a man between 60 and 75 years old with COVID-19, enrolled during active disease. This chain's CDR3 is CASSFTGVTLTHATSTYEQYF. The CDR3 bases are TGTGCCAGCAGTTTTACCGGGGTGACATTAACACACGCAACCTCAACCTACGAGCAGTACTTC.